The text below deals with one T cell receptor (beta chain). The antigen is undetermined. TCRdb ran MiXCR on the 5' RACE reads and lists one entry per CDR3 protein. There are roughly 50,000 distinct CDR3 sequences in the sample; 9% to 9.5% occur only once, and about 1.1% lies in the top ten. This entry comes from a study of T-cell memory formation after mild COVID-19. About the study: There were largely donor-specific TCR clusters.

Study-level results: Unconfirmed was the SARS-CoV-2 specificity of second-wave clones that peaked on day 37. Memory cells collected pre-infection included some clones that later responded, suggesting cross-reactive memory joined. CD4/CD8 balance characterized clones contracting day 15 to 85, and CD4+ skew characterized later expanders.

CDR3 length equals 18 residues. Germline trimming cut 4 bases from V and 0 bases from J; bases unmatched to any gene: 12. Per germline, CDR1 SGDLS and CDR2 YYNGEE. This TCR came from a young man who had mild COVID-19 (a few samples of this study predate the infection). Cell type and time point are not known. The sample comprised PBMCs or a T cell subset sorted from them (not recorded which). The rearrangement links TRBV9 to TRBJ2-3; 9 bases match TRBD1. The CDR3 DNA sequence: TGTGCCAGCAGCAAAGAGGGAGAACAGGGGGCTAGCACAGATACGCAGTATTTT. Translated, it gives CASSKEGEQGASTDTQYF.